This TCR beta chain originates from a study of blood T cells in healthy people across ages (dated by TCRdb to 2014 to 2015). Concerning the study at large: In model experiments, template switching captured roughly one uniquely barcoded TCR beta cDNA molecule for every two T cells. The study measured age-related changes in TCR beta repertoire diversity using deep sequencing normalized with unique cDNA molecular identifiers. Two additional independent replicas of 1 million unique cDNA reads from the same blood draw were analyzed for two donors (one aged 18 to 30 and one aged 80 or older). To avoid experimental bias, donors of different ages were distributed randomly across sequencing lanes. Donors were grouped into four age groups: young (average 16 years), middle-aged (39), aged (approximately 67) and long-lived (about 89). General findings and caveats noted by the study authors: A strong correlation was found between observed TCR beta diversity and the percentage of naive T cells measured by flow cytometry. Since profiling was done on bulk unsorted PBMCs, naive and antigen-experienced compartments could not be conclusively compared. The CMV infection status of donors was not known, potentially confounding age-related changes in expanded clonotypes. Compared with the aged group, more naive CD4+ T cells, fewer expanded clones and increased TCR diversity were shown by the long-lived group, suggesting age selection. Observed TCR beta diversity per million T cells fell roughly linearly with age, and a significant reduction was already apparent by age roughly 40. Estimates of total diversity based on one million sequenced T cells were considered lower bounds and underestimates.

Preparation of the library involved 5' RACE. Sequencing used an Illumina HiSeq 2500. A second PCR of about 7 to 12 cycles was performed with a sample-barcoded 5' primer and a J-beta primer mix. A unique molecular identifier was introduced onto each TCR beta cDNA molecule by a template-switch 5' adaptor carrying 12 random nucleotides. At least 2.5 million CDR3-containing paired-end reads were obtained from each sample. All of the RNA was converted into first-strand cDNA using the Mint cDNA synthesis kit, with a TRBC-specific oligonucleotide serving as the primer. Following uracil-DNA glycosylase treatment, all cDNA underwent a first 18-cycle PCR with the universal primers M1SS and BC2_uni_R. The study's processing was this. Each sample was normalized by randomly selecting 1 million high-quality reads, each carrying a distinct molecular identifier. Instead of being binned into consensus sequences, reads with shared molecular identifiers were discarded. MiTCR, set to a Q25 quality threshold and the strictest error-elimination algorithm, was used for CDR3 identification, clonotype clustering and error correction. Lower-bound total TCR beta diversity was estimated with a nonparametric unseen species model using Euler transformation. The raw public reads went through TCRdb reprocessing: fastp at Q25, MiXCR clone calling, in-frame beta chains kept. Rows with one shared CDR3 protein collapse into an entry with the most common genes and DNA. The V and J calls and clone size are TCRdb's, not the authors'. For this sample the table gives approximately 850,000 distinct CDR3 sequences, of which about three fifths were detected only once. The ten largest clonotypes hold around 20% of the sample.

Looking up the germline V gene yields CDR1 SQVTM and CDR2 ANQGSEA. V lost 6 bases and J lost 7 bases, and the count of bases not matched to a germline gene is 11. The CDR3 starts with the cysteine, ends with the phenylalanine, and has 14 residues. Only the CDR3 DNA is retained, 42 bases long and in frame from the first base. As to this clonotype: It lacks a known antigen. The sample holds no much larger clone one base away, and base qualities are not on file.

The approximately 40 donors, aged roughly 6 to 95 years, were systemically healthy Caucasian individuals from Russia. Each donor gave ten milliliters of peripheral blood, collected into EDTA-treated Vacutainer tubes. Ficoll-Paque density-gradient centrifugation was used to isolate PBMCs, with at least 6 million obtained per sample. Total RNA was extracted from PBMCs with Trizol reagent, with at least 6 micrograms obtained per sample. Naive CD45RAhigh/CD27high T cell percentages were measured by flow cytometry on a PBMC aliquot from every donor. The sequence is built from TRBV29-1 and TRBJ2-7, with 11 central nucleotides matching TRBD2. The source material was blood. The sequence came from a man aged 25 to 40 in good health. Here is the DNA: TGCAGCGTGGAGGGACTAGCGGAATACAATGAGCAGTACTTC. Its translation reads: CSVEGLAEYNEQYF.